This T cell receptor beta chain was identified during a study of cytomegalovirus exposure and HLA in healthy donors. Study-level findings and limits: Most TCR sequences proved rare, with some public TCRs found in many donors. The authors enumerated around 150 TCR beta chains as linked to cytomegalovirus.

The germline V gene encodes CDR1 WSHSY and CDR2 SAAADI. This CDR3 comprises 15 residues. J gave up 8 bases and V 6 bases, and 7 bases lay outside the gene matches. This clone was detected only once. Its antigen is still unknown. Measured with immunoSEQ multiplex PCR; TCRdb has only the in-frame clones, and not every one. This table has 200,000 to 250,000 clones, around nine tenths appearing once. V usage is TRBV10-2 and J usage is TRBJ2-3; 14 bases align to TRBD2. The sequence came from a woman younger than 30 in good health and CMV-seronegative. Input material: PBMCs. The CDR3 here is CASSGTSGGDVTQYF. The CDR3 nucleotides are TGCGCCAGCAGCGGGACTAGCGGGGGAGATGTTACGCAGTATTTT.